The 21 T cell receptor beta chains listed next were all sequenced from one sample in a study of shared clonotypes between healthy human individuals. TCRdb's copy holds only in-frame clones and misses some; the assay was immunoSEQ multiplex PCR. The table lists hundreds of thousands of clones, roughly 83% of them singletons. Sequenced: PBMCs. The receptors stem from a woman aged 40 to 55 in good health. Some clones in this sample may be carry-over from other donors' samples.

Ten or more counts support this clone. CDR3 protein: CATSRDAGGETQYF. For the CDR3, the DNA is TGTGCCACCAGCAGAGACGCAGGGGGGGAGACCCAGTACTTC. The rearrangement uses TRBV15 and TRBJ2-5; D perhaps matches TRBD1 (7 bases). The germline V gene encodes CDR1 LNHNV and CDR2 YYDKDF (reference sequence). The V end lost 0 bases, the J end lost 5 bases, and 10 bases lay between the germline ends. The CDR3 has 14 amino acids.

This clone has just a few counts. This sample includes further DNA sequences coding for the same CDR3. The rearrangement uses TRBV28 and TRBJ2-2, with 8 bases fitting TRBD2. The CDR3 consists of 15 residues. Germline V gives CDR1 MDHEN, CDR2 SYDVKM. With V trimmed by 2 bases and J by 2 bases, 1 base remained unmatched. The CDR3 spells CASSLSGRNTGELFF. CDR3 DNA: TGTGCCAGCAGTTTAAGCGGGAGAAACACCGGGGAGCTGTTTTTT.

The table lists this clone with a few counts. This sequence joins TRBV21-1 and TRBJ1-2. TRBV21-1 is a pseudogene segment. The CDR3 is 15 residues long. This CDR3 is CASSKPRGLGYGYTF. The CDR3, as DNA: TGTGCCAGCAGCAAGCCCCGGGGGCTGGGTTATGGCTACACCTTC.

This CDR3 is CASSVEGEWGYNEQFF. CDR3 in DNA: TGTGCCAGCAGCGTAGAAGGCGAGTGGGGCTACAATGAGCAGTTCTTC. The gene calls are TRBV9 and TRBJ2-1; D gene uncertain. This CDR3 contains 16 residues. CDR1 is SGDLS, CDR2 YYNGEE, per germline. Between the trimmed V and J ends, which lost 0 bases and 3 bases, there was a span of 13 bases. The full variable domain, completed using reference TRBV9 and TRBJ2-1, is DSGVTQTPKHLITATGQRVTLRCSPRSGDLSVYWYQQSLDQGLQFLIQYYNGEERAKGNILERFSAQQFPDLHSELNLSSLELGDSALYFCASSVEGEWGYNEQFFGPGTRLTVL.

Notes on this clone: Distinct nucleotide sequences in the sample also encode this CDR3. The J gene is TRBJ2-7, the V gene TRBV19, with 8 positions matching TRBD1. After removal of 6 bases from V and 2 bases from J, the junction contained 6 bases not matched to a gene. The CDR3 length is 14 residues. Per the germline V gene, CDR1 is LNHDA and CDR2 is SQIVND (reference sequence). The CDR3 DNA follows: TGTGCCAGTAGCCGAGGACAGGGTACCTACGAGCAGTACTTC. Protein: CASSRGQGTYEQYF.

The chain combines TRBV14 with TRBJ2-1; TRBD2 matches at 8 bases. Germline CDR1 reads SGHDN; CDR2 reads FVKESK. The CDR3 loop spans 19 amino acids. Trimming cost V 4 bases and J 0 bases; bases outside gene matches: 14. CDR3 sequence reads: CASSRPRGVAGSSYNEQFF. The CDR3 coding sequence is TGTGCCAGCAGCCGTCCTCGGGGAGTAGCGGGAAGCTCCTACAATGAGCAGTTCTTC.

This clone was found a few times. The chain combines TRBV6-5 with TRBJ2-4; D may be TRBD1 or TRBD2 (7 bases each). Trimming shortened V by 6 bases and J by 11 bases, and 14 bases separated the two germline ends. CDR1 is MNHEY and CDR2 is SVGAGI in the germline V gene. CDR3 length equals 12 residues. The CDR3 loop reads CASSPGGGFQYF. CDR3 DNA sequence: TGTGCCAGCAGCCCAGGGGGGGGTTTTCAGTACTTC.

This rearrangement joins TRBV30 to TRBJ1-1, with D hard to call. Trimming removed 0 bases from V and 10 bases from J, with 12 bases in between. The CDR3 sequence is 12 residues long. CDR1 is GTSNPN, CDR2 SVGIG, per germline (reference sequence). CDR3 nucleotide sequence: TGTGCCTGGAGTGTTGCGGGCGCTGGAGCTTTCTTT. Residues: CAWSVAGAGAFF.

The J gene is TRBJ2-3, the V gene TRBV5-1, with D possibly being TRBD1 (5 bases). CDR3 length: 15 residues. CDR1 is SGHRS and CDR2 is YFSETQ in the germline V gene. V dropped 0 bases and J dropped 0 bases, with 8 bases sitting between them. CDR3 sequence reads: CASSLEGESTDTQYF. CDR3 DNA sequence: TGCGCCAGCAGCTTGGAAGGGGAAAGCACAGATACGCAGTATTTT. Using reference TRBV5-1 and TRBJ2-3 for the parts outside the CDR3, the full variable domain is KAGVTQTPRYLIKTRGQQVTLSCSPISGHRSVSWYQQTPGQGLQFLFEYFSETQRNKGNFPGRFSGRQFSNSRSEMNVSTLELGDSALYLCASSLEGESTDTQYFGPGTRLTVL.

This clone was counted a few times. The genes are TRBV4-1 and TRBJ2-7, with 8 bases matching TRBD2. This CDR3 contains 14 residues. Germline-derived CDR1 and CDR2 are MGHRA and YSYEKL. J was trimmed by 2 bases and V by 5 bases; bases with no gene match: 5. This CDR3 reads CASSAGRAAYEQYF. In nucleotides, the CDR3 is TGCGCCAGCAGCGCCGGGAGGGCGGCCTACGAGCAGTACTTC.

Details on this clone: Other DNA variants within this sample encode the same CDR3. This chain uses TRBV7-2 with TRBJ2-3, with D unresolved. The CDR3 length is 14 residues. Trimming removed 1 base from V and 1 base from J, with 6 bases in between. Germline V gene lookup returns CDR1 SGHTA and CDR2 FQGNSA. The CDR3 DNA is TGTGCCAGCAGCTTAGTTGGTGGCACAGATACGCAGTATTTT. The encoded protein is CASSLVGGTDTQYF.

The rearrangement joins TRBV5-1 to TRBJ2-7; D not certain. The CDR3 totals 14 residues. Germline CDR1 is SGHRS and CDR2 is YFSETQ. The germline V and J ends were trimmed by 0 bases and 5 bases, with 12 bases remaining between them. CDR3 amino acids: CASSLEAVSDEQYF. In DNA form, the CDR3 reads TGCGCCAGCAGCTTGGAGGCAGTTTCAGACGAGCAGTACTTC.

The V gene is TRBV30, the J gene TRBJ1-4; D is undetermined. CDR1 is GTSNPN, CDR2 SVGIG, per germline (reference sequence). The CDR3 is 11 amino acids. Trimming shortened V by 2 bases and J by 4 bases, and 2 bases separated the two germline ends. In nucleotides, the CDR3 is TGTGCCTGGAGTCTTAATGAAAAACTGTTTTTT. Its protein product is CAWSLNEKLFF.

The chain recombines TRBV29-1 with TRBJ1-1, with D unclear. This CDR3 has 14 residues. Trimming took off 4 bases at V and 0 bases at J, with 12 bases between the two ends. CDR1 is SQVTM and CDR2 is ANQGSEA in the germline V gene. CDR3: CSVGRSSLNTEAFF. CDR3 coding DNA: TGCAGCGTTGGGCGTAGCAGCCTGAACACTGAAGCTTTCTTT.

This clone has just one count. The CDR3 sequence: CASSETSWADTQYF. CDR3 in DNA: TGCGCCAGCAGCGAGACATCCTGGGCAGATACGCAGTATTTT. This chain connects TRBV5-1 to TRBJ2-3; no definite D call. This CDR3 region has 14 residues. V lost 4 bases and J lost 4, with 13 bases in between. CDR1 is SGHRS, CDR2 YFSETQ, per germline.

This clone was counted once. The rearrangement uses TRBV28 and TRBJ2-5; D unclear. V shed 11 bases and J shed 0 bases, with 13 bases lying between them. Germline CDR1 is MDHEN and CDR2 is SYDVKM. The CDR3 covers 13 residues. The CDR3 region has the DNA TGTGCCTCCACGAAAAAATACCAAGAGACCCAGTACTTC. It translates to CASTKKYQETQYF.

The CDR3 coding sequence is TGTGCCATCAGTGACCCCGCGAGTAACTATGGCTACACCTTC. This encodes CAISDPASNYGYTF. The V call is TRBV10-3, the J call TRBJ1-2; D not resolved. Trimming took off 3 bases at V and 1 base at J, with 9 bases between the two ends. The germline gives CDR1 ENHRY, CDR2 SYGVKD. The CDR3 has 14 amino acids.

This clone was seen a few times. The chain combines TRBV18 with TRBJ2-1, with TRBD2 identical over 8 bases. This CDR3 region has 16 residues. Per germline, CDR1 KGHSH and CDR2 LQKENI. V shed 4 bases, J shed 6 bases, and the junction held 11 bases outside the gene matches. CDR3 protein: CASSQRAGDSGNEQFF. The CDR3, as DNA: TGTGCCAGCTCACAGAGAGCGGGAGATAGCGGCAATGAGCAGTTCTTC.

V and J are TRBV18 and TRBJ1-5; TRBD1 matches 11 bases. The CDR3 runs to 14 residues. The trim removed 4 bases at V and 6 bases at J, leaving 2 bases unmatched. CDR1 and CDR2 from the germline V gene are KGHSH and LQKENI. This chain's CDR3 is CASSRTGGGQPQHF. The CDR3 DNA is TGTGCCAGCTCACGGACAGGGGGCGGTCAGCCCCAGCATTTT.

This clone showed up just a few times. The chain links TRBV19 to TRBJ2-3; TRBD2 is a possible D gene (5 bases). The V and J ends lost 4 bases and 2 bases respectively, with 19 bases between them. Per the germline V gene, CDR1 is LNHDA and CDR2 is SQIVND (reference sequence). The CDR3 sequence is 17 residues long. DNA for the CDR3: TGTGCCAGTAGTACCCGGCGGGCAGAGGACCTCACAGATACGCAGTATTTT. Its translation is CASSTRRAEDLTDTQYF.

The chain links TRBV5-1 to TRBJ1-5; D is uncertain. Germline V gives CDR1 SGHRS, CDR2 YFSETQ. This CDR3 comprises 15 residues. The V end was cut by 0 bases, the J end by 5 bases, with 12 bases between. This chain's CDR3 is CASSLEGQDHQPQHF. The CDR3 nucleotides are TGCGCCAGCAGCTTGGAAGGGCAGGACCATCAGCCCCAGCATTTT.